This TCR beta chain emerged from a study of T cell responses to AZD1222 COVID-19 vaccine. Here immunoSEQ multiplex PCR was the method, and the copy in TCRdb shows in-frame clones only, minus some. This table holds about 79,000 clones, approximately 83% found once. The V end was cut by 0 bases, the J end by 4 bases, with 13 bases between. This CDR3 is 15 amino acids long. Germline CDR1 and CDR2: SGHDT and YYEEEE. This clone was detected only once. Material: peripheral blood, obtained 28 days after the second AZD1222 dose. The V call is TRBV5-6, the J call TRBJ1-2; TRBD1 is a possible D gene (5 bases). The TCR comes from an adult who received the AZD1222 COVID-19 vaccine. The CDR3 is CASSLETAPPYGYTF. CDR3 DNA: TGTGCCAGCAGCTTGGAGACAGCCCCTCCCTATGGCTACACCTTC.